This T cell receptor (beta chain) comes out of a study of cytomegalovirus exposure and HLA in healthy donors. PCR amplification relied on 60 Vbeta primers (plus 13 Jbeta primers). The method was immunoSEQ multiplex PCR; TCRdb's version includes in-frame clones alone and lacks a portion of them. The repertoire holds approximately 120,000 clones, 15% to 20% seen once, with roughly 2.7% in the top ten. The sequence was obtained from a female donor in good health and CMV-seropositive. The sequencing sample was made of PBMCs.

The CDR3 DNA reads TGTGCCAGCAGTTTATTAGGCGGGGGCCTTCAAGAGACCCAGTACTTC. As protein: CASSLLGGGLQETQYF. This chain joins TRBV27 and TRBJ2-5; D is perhaps TRBD2 (7 bases). The CDR3 sequence is 16 residues long. Germline V gene sequence: CDR1 MNHEY, CDR2 SMNVEV (reference sequence). V lost 1 base, J lost 2 bases, and 14 bases lay in between.